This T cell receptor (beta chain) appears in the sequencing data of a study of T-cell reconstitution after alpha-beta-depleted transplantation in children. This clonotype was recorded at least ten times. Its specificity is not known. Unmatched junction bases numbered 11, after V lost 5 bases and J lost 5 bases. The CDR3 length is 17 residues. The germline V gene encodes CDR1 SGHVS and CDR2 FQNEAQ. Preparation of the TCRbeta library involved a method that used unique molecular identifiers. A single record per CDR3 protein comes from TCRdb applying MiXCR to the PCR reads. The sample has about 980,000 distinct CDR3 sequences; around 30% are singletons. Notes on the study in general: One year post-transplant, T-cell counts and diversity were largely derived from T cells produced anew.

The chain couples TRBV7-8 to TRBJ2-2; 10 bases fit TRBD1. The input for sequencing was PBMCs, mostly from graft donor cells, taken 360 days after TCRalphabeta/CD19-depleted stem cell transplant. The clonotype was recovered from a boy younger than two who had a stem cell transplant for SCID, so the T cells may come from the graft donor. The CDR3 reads CASSLTGGKRRTGELFF. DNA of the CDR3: TGTGCCAGCAGCCTGACAGGGGGCAAAAGGAGGACCGGGGAGCTGTTTTTT.